This is a list of T cell receptor beta chains from one sample in a study of cytomegalovirus exposure and HLA in healthy donors. Measured with immunoSEQ multiplex PCR; TCRdb has only the in-frame clones, and not every one. The table lists 150,000 or so clones, 76% of them singletons. The sequenced material came from PBMCs. Every receptor here comes from a male donor in good health and CMV-seronegative. Both conserved end residues are part of each CDR3. D genes are given only for firm matches. Only part of the rows carry a size: once, few, many, or a class if the clone is expanded.

>TRBV7-9|TRBJ2-7|once|14|.
TGTGCCAGCAGCAGTACAGGGCCTCCCTACGAGCAGTACTTC
CASSSTGPPYEQYF
>TRBV5-1|TRBJ1-1|.|16|TRBD1
TGCGCCAGCAGCTTGGTGGGACAGGGGTCGAACACTGAAGCTTTCTTT
CASSLVGQGSNTEAFF
>TRBV5-5|TRBJ1-5|.|14|TRBD1
TGTGCCAGCAGCTCCGGGACAGAGAATCAGCCCCAGCATTTT
CASSSGTENQPQHF
>TRBV28|TRBJ1-5|.|15|.
TGTGCCAGCATCAACCCAGGGAGGAGCAATCAGCCCCAGCATTTT
CASINPGRSNQPQHF
>TRBV19|TRBJ1-1|few|16|TRBD1
TGTGCCAGTAGTATAGACCAGGGGGCAAAGAGCACTGAAGCTTTCTTT
CASSIDQGAKSTEAFF
>TRBV28|TRBJ2-7|.|13|TRBD2
TGTGCCAGCAGTTTAGGGGGGGTCTACGAGCAGTACTTC
CASSLGGVYEQYF
>TRBV27|TRBJ2-1|once|17|TRBD2
TGTGCCAGCCCGGGACTAGCGGACTCGAGCTCCTACAATGAGCAGTTCTTC
CASPGLADSSSYNEQFF
>TRBV2|TRBJ1-1|.|14|.
TGTGCCAGCATAAAACAGGGTTTTGACACTGAAGCTTTCTTT
CASIKQGFDTEAFF
>TRBV5-6|TRBJ1-1|once|19|.
TGTGCCAGCAGCACCTATCCGGGAATGAGGTCCGGATCGAACACTGAAGCTTTCTTT
CASSTYPGMRSGSNTEAFF
>TRBV6-5|TRBJ2-3|.|15|.
TGTGCCAGCAGTTACCAGCCGGGTATCTCAGATACGCAGTATTTT
CASSYQPGISDTQYF
>TRBV19|TRBJ2-5|.|17|TRBD2
TGTGCCAGTAGTACCCTAGCGGGAGGGCCTCGAGGGGAGACCCAGTACTTC
CASSTLAGGPRGETQYF
>TRBV27|TRBJ2-3|.|16|TRBD2
TGTGCCAGCAGCGAACTAGCGGGAGAAGCGACAGATACGCAGTATTTT
CASSELAGEATDTQYF
>TRBV7-8|TRBJ2-3|.|15|TRBD2
TGTGCCAGCAGCTTAGTTGGGACTAGCGGGGGGCCGCAGTATTTT
CASSLVGTSGGPQYF
>TRBV4-2|TRBJ1-2|.|15|TRBD1
TGTGCCAGCAGCGGGACAGGTGTGGACGGGGCCGGCTACACCTTC
CASSGTGVDGAGYTF
>TRBV19|TRBJ2-7|few|14|.
TGTGCCAGTAGTAAGTCCAGGCTCTCCTACGAGCAGTACTTC
CASSKSRLSYEQYF
>TRBV6-5|TRBJ2-5|.|13|.
TGTGCCAGCAGGCGGGACTCCGAAGAGACCCAGTACTTC
CASRRDSEETQYF
>TRBV30|TRBJ1-5|few|13|TRBD1
TGTGCCTGGAGTTTACAGGGGAATCAGCCCCAGCATTTT
CAWSLQGNQPQHF
>TRBV19|TRBJ1-2|.|11|.
TGTGCCAGTAGCATGCGAGGGGGCTACACCTTC
CASSMRGGYTF
>TRBV7-9|TRBJ1-1|.|12|.
TGTTCCAGCAGCTTAGAGGGGCCCCGGGCTTTCTTT
CSSSLEGPRAFF
>TRBV28|TRBJ1-1|.|12|.
TGTGCCAGCAGTCTCGGGAAGACTGAAGCTTTCTTT
CASSLGKTEAFF
>TRBV28|TRBJ2-7|once|15|TRBD2
TGTGCCAGCAGTCCCCGACTAGCTTTTTCCTACGAGCAGTACTTC
CASSPRLAFSYEQYF
>TRBV19|TRBJ2-7|.|14|TRBD1
TGTGCCAGTAGTCTCCGGGACAGGGACATCAAGCAGTACTTC
CASSLRDRDIKQYF
>TRBV18|TRBJ1-4|once|14|.
TGTGCCAGCTCACCCACAGGAACTAATGAAAAACTGTTTTTT
CASSPTGTNEKLFF
>TRBV28|TRBJ1-1|.|13|.
TGTGCCAGCAGCCTTATCGGGGACACTGAAGCTTTCTTT
CASSLIGDTEAFF
>TRBV5-1|TRBJ2-1|.|15|TRBD2
TGCGCCAGCAGCTTGCCCGGGGGACTAGTAAATGAGCAGTTCTTC
CASSLPGGLVNEQFF
>TRBV28|TRBJ2-7|.|15|TRBD1
TGTGCCAGCAGACCCGACAGGGGGGGTACCTACGAGCAGTACTTC
CASRPDRGGTYEQYF
>TRBV7-3|TRBJ2-7|.|15|TRBD2
TGTGCCAGCAGCCCTAGCGGGGGCTTAGGAAACGAGCAGTACTTC
CASSPSGGLGNEQYF
>TRBV14|TRBJ1-2|.|15|.
TGTGCCAGCAGCCAAGATGGGTCAGGGGCGCTCGGCTACACCTTC
CASSQDGSGALGYTF
>TRBV30|TRBJ2-7|.|15|.
TGTGCCTGGAGTGTACTTGGCGGGGATCCCTACGAGCAGTACTTC
CAWSVLGGDPYEQYF
>TRBV30|TRBJ2-3|.|15|TRBD1
TGTGCCTGGAGTGGCGCAGGGGGCTTGGCAGATACGCAGTATTTT
CAWSGAGGLADTQYF
>TRBV2|TRBJ2-1|few|16|TRBD2
TGTGCCAGCAGTGGGAGCGGGAGGGCGATCGTCAATGAGCAGTTCTTC
CASSGSGRAIVNEQFF
>TRBV18|TRBJ1-1|once|16|TRBD1
TGTGCCAGCTCACCACTAAAAACAGGGGTGAACACTGAAGCTTTCTTT
CASSPLKTGVNTEAFF
>TRBV7-9|TRBJ2-1|.|15|.
TGTGCCAGCAGCCAACGCGGATCGGCCGACAATGAGCAGTTCTTC
CASSQRGSADNEQFF
>TRBV4-2|TRBJ2-5|.|17|TRBD2
TGTGCCAGCAGGGAACTAGCGGGGAGACCCGCACAAGAGACCCAGTACTTC
CASRELAGRPAQETQYF
>TRBV9|TRBJ2-1|.|16|TRBD2
TGTGCCAGCAGCGTGACTAGCGGGGGACCCTACAATGAGCAGTTCTTC
CASSVTSGGPYNEQFF
>TRBV9|TRBJ2-7|.|15|.
TGTGCCAGCAGCCCGGGAGTACCAACCTCATACGAGCAGTACTTC
CASSPGVPTSYEQYF
>TRBV5-4|TRBJ1-1|.|15|.
TGTGCCAGCAGCTCCGTCAGGGAACTGAACACTGAAGCTTTCTTT
CASSSVRELNTEAFF
>TRBV7-2|TRBJ1-2|.|14|.
TGTGCCAGCAGCTTAGTTTCGGGAGGCTACGGCTACACCTTC
CASSLVSGGYGYTF
>TRBV27|TRBJ1-6|.|12|.
TGTGCCAGCAGTTTGAGGGATTCACCCCTCCACTTT
CASSLRDSPLHF
>TRBV6-1|TRBJ1-5|few|15|.
TGTGCCAGCAGTGAAGGTCAGGGAGGGGGTCAGCCCCAGCATTTT
CASSEGQGGGQPQHF
>TRBV28|TRBJ2-7|.|13|.
TGTGCCAGCAGTTTATCTCGCGGCTACGAGCAGTACTTC
CASSLSRGYEQYF
>TRBV5-1|TRBJ2-1|.|20|TRBD2
TGCGCCAGCAGCGTAGGGTCCCCGGGATACGGACTAGCGGTTACCAATGAGCAGTTCTTC
CASSVGSPGYGLAVTNEQFF